The 7 T cell receptor beta chains reported below all come from one sample, sequenced in a study of control samples from healthy donors and cancer patients. The data were produced by immunoSEQ multiplex PCR, yet TCRdb's version contains in-frame clones alone and is incomplete. This table holds some 58,000 clones, roughly 86% found once. Sequencing was performed on PBMCs. These receptors all stem from a woman in her sixties or seventies with lung cancer.

The chain has TRBV5-5 and TRBJ2-7; TRBD1 matches at 9 bases. Trimming cost V 4 bases and J 2 bases; bases outside gene matches: 4. The CDR3 has 14 residues. Germline V gives CDR1 SGHKS, CDR2 YYEKEE (reference sequence). CDR3 amino acids: CASSVGQGPYEQYF. For the CDR3, the DNA is TGTGCCAGCAGCGTGGGACAGGGCCCCTACGAGCAGTACTTC.

The chain couples TRBV3-1 (or the pseudogene TRBV3-2) to TRBJ1-6, with D perhaps TRBD1 (5 bases). Looked up from germline, CDR1 is LGHDT and CDR2 is YNNKEL (reference sequence). V was clipped by 6 bases and J by 0 bases, with 9 bases between them. This CDR3 spans 15 amino acids. CDR3 bases: TGTGCCAGCAGAAGAGGGGCCTCCTATAATTCACCCCTCCACTTT. Its protein is CASRRGASYNSPLHF.

The count of this clone is one. V and J are TRBV2 and TRBJ2-7; 7 bases agree with TRBD1. The ends lost 6 bases at V and 4 bases at J; junction bases unmatched: 3. The CDR3 is 12 amino acids. Germline loops: CDR1 SNHLY, CDR2 FYNNEI. In DNA form, the CDR3 reads TGTGCCAGCAGAGGGGGCGCGTACGAGCAGTACTTC. It yields the protein CASRGGAYEQYF.

The J gene is TRBJ2-5, the V gene TRBV11-3; D remains ambiguous. Per the germline V gene, CDR1 is SGHNT and CDR2 is YENEEA. V lost 1 base and J 0 bases, leaving 3 bases between the germline ends. This CDR3 has 13 amino acids. CDR3 loop: CASSLAHQETQYF. In DNA form, the CDR3 reads TGTGCCAGCAGCTTAGCTCACCAAGAGACCCAGTACTTC.

The chain has TRBV7-3 and TRBJ2-5, with 7 bases lining up with TRBD1. Germline CDR1 is SGHTA and CDR2 is FQGTGA. The CDR3 totals 14 residues. V trimming: 1 base; J trimming: 5 bases; junction bases outside the gene matches: 4. CDR3: CASSLKGGGETQYF. The CDR3 DNA follows: TGTGCCAGCAGCTTAAAAGGGGGCGGGGAGACCCAGTACTTC.

This clone was observed a few times. The chain carries TRBV7-8 and TRBJ2-7, with 8 bases aligning to TRBD1. The CDR3 consists of 15 residues. Germline V gene lookup returns CDR1 SGHVS and CDR2 FQNEAQ. Trimming took 4 bases from V and 3 from J; bases not matched to a gene: 8. The CDR3 bases are TGTGCCAGCAGCTCGATCAGGGGGCAGCTCTACGAGCAGTACTTC. Translating it yields CASSSIRGQLYEQYF.

Here the CDR3 reads CASSQEGEGASNEQFF. In nucleotides, the CDR3 is TGTGCCAGCAGCCAAGAAGGGGAGGGGGCGAGTAATGAGCAGTTCTTC. The chain is built from TRBV3-1 (or the pseudogene TRBV3-2) and TRBJ2-1; tentatively, D is TRBD1 or TRBD2 (7 bases each). The germline V gene encodes CDR1 LGHDT and CDR2 YNNKEL (reference sequence). Trimming took 0 bases from V and 7 from J, leaving 16 bases between them. The CDR3 has 16 residues.